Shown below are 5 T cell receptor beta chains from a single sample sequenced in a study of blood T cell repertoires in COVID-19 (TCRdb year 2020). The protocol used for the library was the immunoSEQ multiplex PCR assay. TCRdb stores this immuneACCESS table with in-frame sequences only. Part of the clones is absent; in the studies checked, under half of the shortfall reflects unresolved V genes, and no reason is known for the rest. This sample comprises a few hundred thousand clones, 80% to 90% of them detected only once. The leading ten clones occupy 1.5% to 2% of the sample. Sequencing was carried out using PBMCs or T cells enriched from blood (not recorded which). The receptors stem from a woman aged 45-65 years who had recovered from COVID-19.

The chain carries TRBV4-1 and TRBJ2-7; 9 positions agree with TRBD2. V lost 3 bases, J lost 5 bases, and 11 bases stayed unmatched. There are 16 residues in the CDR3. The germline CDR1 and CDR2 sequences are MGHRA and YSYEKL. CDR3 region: CASSQGPGTSIHEQYF. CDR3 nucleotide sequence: TGCGCCAGCAGCCAGGGACCAGGGACTAGCATCCACGAGCAGTACTTC.

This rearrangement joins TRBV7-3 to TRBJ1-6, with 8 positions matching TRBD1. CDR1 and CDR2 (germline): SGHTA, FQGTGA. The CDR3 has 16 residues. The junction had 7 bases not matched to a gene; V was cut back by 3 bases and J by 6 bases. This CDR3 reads CASSFLGQGRNSPLHF. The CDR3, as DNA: TGTGCCAGCAGCTTCCTTGGACAGGGCCGTAATTCACCCCTCCACTTT.

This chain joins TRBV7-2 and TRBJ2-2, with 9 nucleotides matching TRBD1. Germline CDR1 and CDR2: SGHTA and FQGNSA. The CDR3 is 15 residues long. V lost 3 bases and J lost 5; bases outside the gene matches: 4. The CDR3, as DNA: TGTGCCAGCAGCTTGACAGGGGGAAGGACCGGGGAGCTGTTTTTT. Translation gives CASSLTGGRTGELFF. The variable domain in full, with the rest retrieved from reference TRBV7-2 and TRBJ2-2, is GAGVSQSPSNKVTEKGKDVELRCDPISGHTALYWYRQSLGQGLEFLIYFQGNSAPDKSGLPSDRFSAERTGGSVSTLTIQRTQQEDSAVYLCASSLTGGRTGELFFGEGSRLTVL.

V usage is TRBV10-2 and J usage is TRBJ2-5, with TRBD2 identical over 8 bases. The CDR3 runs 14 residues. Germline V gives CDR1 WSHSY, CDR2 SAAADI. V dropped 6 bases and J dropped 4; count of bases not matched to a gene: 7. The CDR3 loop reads CASRAGTSGETQYF. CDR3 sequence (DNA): TGCGCCAGCAGAGCCGGGACTAGTGGAGAGACCCAGTACTTC.

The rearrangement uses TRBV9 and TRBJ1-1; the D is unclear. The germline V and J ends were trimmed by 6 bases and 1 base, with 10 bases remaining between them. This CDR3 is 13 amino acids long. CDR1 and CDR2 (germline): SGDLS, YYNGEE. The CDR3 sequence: CASKREENTEAFF. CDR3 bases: TGTGCCAGCAAGAGGGAGGAGAACACTGAAGCTTTCTTT.